This is a list of T cell receptor beta chains from one sample in a study of T-cell memory formation after mild COVID-19. TCRdb reprocessed the 5' RACE reads with MiXCR, giving one entry per CDR3 protein. The sample lists about 350,000 distinct CDR3 sequences; roughly an eighth were seen once. Sequencing used PBMCs or a T cell subset sorted from them (not recorded which). Receptors were obtained from a man younger than 35 who had mild COVID-19 (a few samples of this study predate the infection). Cell type and time point are not known. The CDR3 runs from the conserved cysteine through the conserved F or W.

v_call: TRBV4-1
cdr3_aa: CASGSYNSPLHF

v_call: TRBV11-2
cdr3_aa: CAGRLGTNTGELFF

v_call: TRBV7-2
cdr3_aa: CASSLVLGGGITDTQYF

v_call: TRBV6-6
cdr3_aa: CASSYTPGQNGYTF

v_call: TRBV27
cdr3_aa: CASSFSGALTEAFF

v_call: TRBV4-3
cdr3_aa: CASSHNGLIGELFF

v_call: TRBV7-9
cdr3_aa: CSSSSARQGNTIYF

v_call: TRBV30
cdr3_aa: CAWSYGRDTQYF

v_call: TRBV27
cdr3_aa: CASSFLAATLNTQYF

v_call: TRBV19
cdr3_aa: CASTPEGADTQYF

v_call: TRBV3-1
cdr3_aa: CASSQGQGEAGAFF

v_call: TRBV27
cdr3_aa: CASSQSGTVGYTF

v_call: TRBV3-1
cdr3_aa: CASSTTGRPLHF

v_call: TRBV6-6
cdr3_aa: CASSPNRQGGYTF

v_call: TRBV5-6
cdr3_aa: CASSWPPWSGGPRTDTQYF

v_call: TRBV7-2
cdr3_aa: CASSPAKLATTDTQYF

v_call: TRBV7-2
cdr3_aa: CASSLGTGRNYGYTF

v_call: TRBV6-6
cdr3_aa: CAGLRTSSGNTIYF

v_call: TRBV12-3/TRBV12-4
cdr3_aa: CASTRGTVVANYGYTF

v_call: TRBV4-2
cdr3_aa: CASSHPERGTGELFF

v_call: TRBV5-1
cdr3_aa: CASSFEASYEQYF

v_call: TRBV13
cdr3_aa: CASSHLGSKEQFF

v_call: TRBV4-1
cdr3_aa: CASSQGRGPGSTDTQYF

v_call: TRBV3-1
cdr3_aa: CASSQTGGVYEQYF

v_call: TRBV7-2
cdr3_aa: CASSRQKGRGARDTQYF

v_call: TRBV7-2
cdr3_aa: CASSLRDGENTEAFF

v_call: TRBV10-3
cdr3_aa: CAISESYAGLDAYNEQFF

v_call: TRBV4-3
cdr3_aa: CASSQDIRQGAGYTF

v_call: TRBV6-5
cdr3_aa: CASRTDGTDTQYF

v_call: TRBV12-3/TRBV12-4
cdr3_aa: CASEAQLNQPQHF

v_call: TRBV4-2
cdr3_aa: CASSQETERNSPLHF

v_call: TRBV7-2
cdr3_aa: CASSPGGVRVYGYTF

v_call: TRBV6-2/TRBV6-3
cdr3_aa: CASTQVSPRELFF

v_call: TRBV18
cdr3_aa: CASSPQEGGSAKNIQYF

v_call: TRBV11-1
cdr3_aa: CASSSGQGWGIQYF

v_call: TRBV5-4
cdr3_aa: CASSLVGAVNTGELFF

v_call: TRBV28
cdr3_aa: CASSGLHDTQYF

v_call: TRBV5-1
cdr3_aa: CASSNRTGPIGGYTF